This T cell receptor (beta chain) was captured in a study of blood T cell repertoires in COVID-19. Study summary: COVID-19 samples, acute and convalescent, were from the United States, Italy and Spain. The cDNA or gDNA used as material had been derived from T cells, B-cell-depleted T cells, or PBMCs.

In the original analysis: Quantification of nucleated cells was approximated via reference gene primer amplification. Profiling relied on immunoSEQ multiplex PCR, and the TCRdb table lists in-frame clones only, not all of them. Clone size and the V and J calls come from that table; the DNA yielded D and trimming. The sample yields some 64,000 clones, more than 65% seen once. This CDR3 region has 15 residues. The ends were cut back, 0 bases at V and 0 bases at J, with 6 bases in the middle. The germline CDR1 and CDR2 sequences are ENHRY and SYGVKD. Sequencing was carried out using peripheral blood. V gene TRBV10-3 combines with J gene TRBJ1-3; possibly TRBD1 for D (6 bases). The clonotype comes from a woman of 80 years or more with active or convalescent COVID-19. CDR3 sequence (DNA): TGTGCCATCAGTGAGTCAGGGGGCTCTGGAAACACCATATATTTT. As protein: CAISESGGSGNTIYF.